What follows are 15 T cell receptor beta chains derived from one specimen sequenced in a study of memory CD8 T cells in hepatitis C reinfection. Time point given: late/post reinfection, 12 to 24 weeks after detection. Sorted cells were sequenced directly ex vivo without any in vitro expansion. Using immunoSEQ multiplex PCR, the repertoire was profiled, and TCRdb retains in-frame clones only, with some absent. Altogether 46,000 or so clones are present, roughly 89% being singletons, with the ten largest covering 0.6% to 0.85%. Sequencing input: naive CD8+ T cells sorted from blood. The source of these receptors is a man between 18 and 29 years old with hepatitis C virus infection.

A few counts support this clone. The chain combines TRBV4-1 with TRBJ2-1; D is perhaps TRBD2 (6 bases). Between the trimmed V and J ends, which lost 4 bases and 7 bases, there was a span of 14 bases. This CDR3 has 14 residues. CDR1 is MGHRA and CDR2 is YSYEKL in the germline V gene. CDR3 nucleotides: TGCGCCAGCAGCCCAGCGGGCCAGTTGAATGAGCAGTTCTTC. This gives the protein CASSPAGQLNEQFF.

This sequence joins TRBV6-6 and TRBJ2-5; the match to TRBD2 covers 10 bases. Gene TRBJ2-7 matches the end of the DNA better, so the J call may be wrong. The CDR3 has 15 amino acids. The germline CDR1 and CDR2 sequences are MNHNY and SVGAGI (reference sequence). CDR3 sequence: CASTNWASGSHEQYF. The CDR3 nucleotides are TGTGCCAGCACCAACTGGGCTAGCGGGAGCCACGAGCAGTACTTC.

The V and J genes are TRBV29-1 and TRBJ2-3; 11 bases map to TRBD2. CDR3 size: 18 residues. Looked up from germline, CDR1 is SQVTM and CDR2 is ANQGSEA. The J segment lost 5 bases and the V segment lost 1 base, leaving 14 bases of the junction unmatched. The CDR3 loop is CSVEVNSGGAWFGDTQYF. The CDR3, as DNA: TGCAGCGTTGAAGTTAATAGCGGGGGGGCATGGTTTGGAGATACGCAGTATTTT.

The gene calls are TRBV29-1 and TRBJ2-7; 12 positions match TRBD2. The CDR3 contains 16 residues. The V gene end was trimmed by 7 bases and the J gene end by 1 base; junction bases not matched to a gene: 11. Germline CDR1 reads SQVTM; CDR2 reads ANQGSEA. The CDR3 spells CSARARTSGTSYEQYF. CDR3 nucleotides: TGCAGCGCCCGAGCCCGGACTAGCGGGACGTCCTACGAGCAGTACTTC.

V is TRBV28 and J is TRBJ2-1, with 13 bases aligning to TRBD2. The CDR3 is 19 residues long. Germline CDR1 and CDR2: MDHEN and SYDVKM. V trimming: 4 bases; J trimming: 0 bases; junction bases outside the gene matches: 9. DNA of the CDR3: TGTGCCAGCAGTTACCCGGGACTAGCGGGAACGGTCTCCTACAATGAGCAGTTCTTC. Residues: CASSYPGLAGTVSYNEQFF.

The chain is built from TRBV19 and TRBJ2-1; D uncertain. The CDR3 covers 12 residues. Germline V gives CDR1 LNHDA, CDR2 SQIVND (reference sequence). V gave up 0 bases and J gave up 5 bases, with 2 bases separating them. CDR3 amino acids: CASSIDNNEQFF. The CDR3 nucleotides read TGTGCCAGTAGTATAGACAACAATGAGCAGTTCTTC.

The CDR3 sequence is CASRPTGGDTQYF. The CDR3 DNA reads as TGTGCCAGCAGACCTACAGGGGGAGATACGCAGTATTTT. The chain is built from TRBV7-9 and TRBJ2-3; 8 nucleotides align to TRBD1. Trimming cost V 6 bases and J 5 bases; bases outside gene matches: 4. The CDR3 extends over 13 amino acids. In germline, CDR1 is SEHNR, CDR2 FQNEAQ (reference sequence).

The chain combines TRBV27 with TRBJ1-2; weak D call: TRBD1 (5 bases). CDR1 is MNHEY and CDR2 is SMNVEV in the germline V gene (reference sequence). This CDR3 comprises 14 residues. The V end lost 6 bases, the J end lost 3 bases, and 14 bases lay between the germline ends. This CDR3 reads CASSLGAGYYGYTF. CDR3 DNA: TGTGCCAGCAGCCTAGGGGCAGGGTACTATGGCTACACCTTC.

The DNA of the CDR3 is TGCGCCAGCAGCCAAGATCCGGGGGAAAGGAACGAGCAGTACTTC. Translating gives CASSQDPGERNEQYF. This chain uses TRBV4-1 with TRBJ2-7, with D maybe TRBD2 (6 bases). CDR3 length: 15 amino acids. Germline V CDR1 and CDR2: MGHRA, YSYEKL. V gave up 0 bases and J gave up 5 bases, with 14 bases separating them.

The chain has TRBV7-9 and TRBJ2-7, with TRBD1 as a possible D gene (6 bases). The CDR3 extends over 16 amino acids. V was pared by 1 base and J by 1 base, with 14 bases between. CDR1 is SEHNR and CDR2 is FQNEAQ in the germline V gene (reference sequence). Here the CDR3 DNA reads TGTGCCAGCAGCTTAGGTTTGCAGGGGCCTTCCTACGAGCAGTACTTC. Its protein product is CASSLGLQGPSYEQYF.

CDR3 loop: CANSKGVGAGGNEQYV. DNA for the CDR3: TGCGCCAACTCCAAAGGGGTAGGGGCAGGTGGAAACGAGCAGTACGTC. J is TRBJ2-7 and V is TRBV4-3; D is perhaps TRBD1 (5 bases). The V and J ends lost 10 bases and 5 bases respectively, with 27 bases between them. Per germline, CDR1 LGHNA and CDR2 YSLEER. CDR3 length equals 16 residues.

The genes are TRBV15 and TRBJ1-4, with 8 bases lining up with TRBD1. The CDR3 runs to 14 residues. The germline V gene encodes CDR1 LNHNV and CDR2 YYDKDF (reference sequence). V lost 8 bases, J lost 3 bases, and 5 bases stayed unmatched. CDR3 residues: CATGHRGANEKLFF. CDR3 bases: TGTGCCACCGGACACAGGGGGGCTAATGAAAAACTGTTTTTT.

The V gene is TRBV4-1, the J gene TRBJ2-2; possible D gene TRBD1, 8 bases. The CDR3 totals 15 residues. Looked up from germline, CDR1 is MGHRA and CDR2 is YSYEKL. Trimming removed 4 bases at V and 7 bases at J, with 16 bases between. CDR3 sequence: CASSRRTGRVGELFF. For the CDR3, the DNA is TGCGCCAGCAGCCGACGGACAGGGAGGGTCGGGGAGCTGTTTTTT.

The V and J genes are TRBV7-3 and TRBJ2-1; TRBD2 aligns across 10 bases. Germline values: CDR1 SGHTA, CDR2 FQGTGA. This CDR3 is 15 amino acids long. Trimming took 2 bases from V and 8 from J; bases not matched to a gene: 6. CDR3 amino acids: CASSLSAGGPYEQFF. The CDR3 DNA sequence: TGTGCCAGCAGCTTATCAGCGGGAGGGCCCTATGAGCAGTTCTTC. The full variable domain, rest sourced from reference TRBV7-3 and TRBJ2-1, is GAGVSQTPSNKVTEKGKYVELRCDPISGHTALYWYRQSLGQGPEFLIYFQGTGAADDSGLPNDRFFAVRPEGSVSTLKIQRTERGDSAVYLCASSLSAGGPYEQFFGPGTRLTVL.

The chain carries TRBV5-5 and TRBJ1-2, with 8 bases lining up with TRBD1. The CDR3 length is 12 residues. The germline V gene has CDR1 SGHKS and CDR2 YYEKEE (reference sequence). J lost 8 bases, V lost 5 bases, and 5 bases had no gene match. CDR3 in amino acids: CASSSGGAGYTF. The CDR3 DNA is TGTGCCAGCAGTTCAGGGGGCGCCGGCTACACCTTC.